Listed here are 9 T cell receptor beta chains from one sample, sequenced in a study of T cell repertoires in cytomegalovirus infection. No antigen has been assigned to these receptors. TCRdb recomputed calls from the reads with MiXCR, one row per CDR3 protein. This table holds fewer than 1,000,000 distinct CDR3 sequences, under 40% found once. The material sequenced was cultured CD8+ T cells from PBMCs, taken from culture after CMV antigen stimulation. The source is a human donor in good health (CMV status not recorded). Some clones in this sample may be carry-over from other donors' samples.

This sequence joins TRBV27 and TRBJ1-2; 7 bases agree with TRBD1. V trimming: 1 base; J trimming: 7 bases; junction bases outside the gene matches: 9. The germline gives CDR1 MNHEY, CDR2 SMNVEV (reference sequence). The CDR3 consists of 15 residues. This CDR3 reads CASSLFGDSLIGYTF. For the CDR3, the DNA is TGTGCCAGCAGTTTATTCGGGGACAGTCTTATTGGCTACACCTTC.

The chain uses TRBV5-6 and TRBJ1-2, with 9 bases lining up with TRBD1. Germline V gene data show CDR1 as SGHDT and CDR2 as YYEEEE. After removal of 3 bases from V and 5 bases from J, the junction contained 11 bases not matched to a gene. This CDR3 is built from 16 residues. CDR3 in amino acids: CASSYGQGSDPYGYTF. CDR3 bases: TGTGCCAGCAGCTATGGACAGGGGTCGGATCCGTATGGCTACACCTTC.

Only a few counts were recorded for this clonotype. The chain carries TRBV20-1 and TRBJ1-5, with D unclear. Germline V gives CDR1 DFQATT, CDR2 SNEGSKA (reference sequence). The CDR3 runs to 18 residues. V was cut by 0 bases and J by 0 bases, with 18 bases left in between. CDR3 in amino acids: CSARDSLGQKYSNQPQHF. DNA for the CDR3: TGCAGTGCTAGAGATAGCTTAGGTCAGAAGTATAGCAATCAGCCCCAGCATTTT.

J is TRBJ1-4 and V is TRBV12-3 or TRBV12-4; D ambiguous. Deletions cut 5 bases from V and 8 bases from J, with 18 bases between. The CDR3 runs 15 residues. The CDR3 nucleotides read TGTGCCAGCAGTATCCGGGCAGAGGGCGGAGAAAAACTGTTTTTT. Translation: CASSIRAEGGEKLFF.

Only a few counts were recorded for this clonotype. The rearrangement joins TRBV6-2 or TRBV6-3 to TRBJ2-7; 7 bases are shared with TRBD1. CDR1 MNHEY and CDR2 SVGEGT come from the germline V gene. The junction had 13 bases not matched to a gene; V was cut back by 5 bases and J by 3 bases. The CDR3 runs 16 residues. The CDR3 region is CASSTFLDRTSYEQYV. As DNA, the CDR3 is TGTGCCAGCAGTACTTTCCTGGACAGGACCAGCTACGAGCAGTACGTC.

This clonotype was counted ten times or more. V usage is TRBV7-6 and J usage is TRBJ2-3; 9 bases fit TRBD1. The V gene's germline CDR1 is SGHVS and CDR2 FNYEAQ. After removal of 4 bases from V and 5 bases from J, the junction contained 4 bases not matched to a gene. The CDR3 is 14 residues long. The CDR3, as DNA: TGTGCCAGCAGCTCCAGGGACAGGGAAGATACGCAGTATTTT. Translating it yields CASSSRDREDTQYF.

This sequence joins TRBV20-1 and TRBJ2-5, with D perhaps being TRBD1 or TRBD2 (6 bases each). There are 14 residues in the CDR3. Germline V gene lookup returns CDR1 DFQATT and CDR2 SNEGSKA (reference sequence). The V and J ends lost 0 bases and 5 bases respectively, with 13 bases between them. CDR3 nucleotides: TGCAGTGCTAGAGATTTAATAGGGGGGGAGACCCAGTACTTC. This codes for CSARDLIGGETQYF.

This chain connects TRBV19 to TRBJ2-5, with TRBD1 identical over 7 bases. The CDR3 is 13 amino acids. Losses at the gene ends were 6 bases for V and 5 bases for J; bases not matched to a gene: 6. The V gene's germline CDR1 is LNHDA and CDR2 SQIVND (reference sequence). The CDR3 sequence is CASSHTGDETQYF. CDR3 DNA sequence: TGTGCCAGTAGCCACACAGGGGACGAGACCCAGTACTTC.

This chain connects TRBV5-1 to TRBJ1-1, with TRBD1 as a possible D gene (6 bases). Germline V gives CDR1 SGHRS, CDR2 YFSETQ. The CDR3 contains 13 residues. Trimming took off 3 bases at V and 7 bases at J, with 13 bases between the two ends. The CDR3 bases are TGCGCCAGCAGCTCCTCTGGGGGCGTTGAAGCTTTCTTT. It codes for CASSSSGGVEAFF.